This T cell receptor beta chain was sequenced for a study of shared clonotypes between healthy human individuals. Using immunoSEQ multiplex PCR, the repertoire was profiled, and TCRdb retains in-frame clones only, with some absent. The table shows some 2 million clones, with 85% to 95% occurring only once. The receptor was isolated from a man aged 18 to 29 in good health. Material: naive CD4+ T cells sorted from blood. Described subset: CD45RA+ positively selected.

CDR3: CASKGGAANTGELFF. In DNA, the CDR3 is TGTGCCAGCAAGGGGGGGGCTGCGAACACCGGGGAGCTGTTTTTT. The J gene is TRBJ2-2, the V gene TRBV25-1; perhaps TRBD2 as D (7 bases). This CDR3 has 15 residues. CDR1 and CDR2 (germline): MGHDK, SYGVNS. V was cut by 7 bases and J by 0 bases, with 12 bases left in between.